The 22 T cell receptor beta chains below come from one sample, sequenced in a study of OX40 agonist ivuxolimab in advanced cancers. The protocol was immunoSEQ multiplex PCR, while the TCRdb copy is restricted to in-frame clones and leaves out a portion. The sample shows around 30,000 clones, 80% to 95% of them seen only once. Sequencing was performed on CD4+ or CD8+ T cells sorted from blood, taken in a trial of the OX40 agonist ivuxolimab. The receptors derive from an adult with an advanced solid tumor such as melanoma, head and neck, liver or kidney cancer.

The genes are TRBV2 and TRBJ1-6; no definite D call. Germline V gives CDR1 SNHLY, CDR2 FYNNEI. This CDR3 comprises 11 residues. V was shortened by 5 bases and J by 11 bases, with 7 bases between the two germline ends. Here the CDR3 DNA reads TGTGCCAGCAGTTCCGGGGCACCCCTCCACTTT. As protein: CASSSGAPLHF.

The chain combines TRBV28 with TRBJ2-7, with TRBD1 matching over 7 bases. The ends lost 2 bases at V and 0 bases at J; junction bases unmatched: 4. Germline lookup yields CDR1 MDHEN and CDR2 SYDVKM. The CDR3 is 15 residues long. CDR3 residues: CASSLRWDSSYEQYF. CDR3 nucleotides: TGTGCCAGCAGTTTACGATGGGACAGCTCCTACGAGCAGTACTTC.

This chain joins TRBV19 and TRBJ1-6; the D gene is possibly TRBD1 (6 bases). Germline CDR1 LNHDA, CDR2 SQIVND (reference sequence). The CDR3 runs 13 residues. V was cut by 8 bases and J by 10 bases, with 15 bases left in between. The CDR3, as DNA: TGTGCCAGTGGCCCAGGGGATTGGTCACCCCTCCACTTT. It yields the protein CASGPGDWSPLHF.

This chain joins TRBV19 and TRBJ2-5; D possibly corresponds to TRBD1 (6 bases). V lost 4 bases, J lost 1 base, and 13 bases lay in between. CDR1 is LNHDA and CDR2 is SQIVND in the germline V gene (reference sequence). The length of the CDR3 is 15 residues. CDR3 in amino acids: CASSTLDSRQETQYF. In DNA, the CDR3 is TGTGCCAGTAGTACCCTGGACAGTCGCCAAGAGACCCAGTACTTC. The complete variable domain, with remaining parts taken from reference TRBV19 and TRBJ2-5, reads DGGITQSPKYLFRKEGQNVTLSCEQNLNHDAMYWYRQDPGQGLRLIYYSQIVNDFQKGDIAEGYSVSREKKESFPLTVTSAQKNPTAFYLCASSTLDSRQETQYFGPGTRLLVL.

The chain recombines TRBV15 with TRBJ2-3, with D uncertain. The CDR3 extends over 16 amino acids. The V gene lost 0 bases and the J gene lost 0 bases, with 10 bases spanning the gap. The V gene's germline CDR1 is LNHNV and CDR2 YYDKDF (reference sequence). The CDR3 region is CATSRDPGASTDTQYF. The CDR3 nucleotides are TGTGCCACCAGCAGAGATCCTGGAGCTAGCACAGATACGCAGTATTTT.

This clone appeared once. The V call is TRBV27, the J call TRBJ2-1; D not resolved. Germline V gene lookup returns CDR1 MNHEY and CDR2 SMNVEV (reference sequence). Trimming pared 11 bases from V and 0 bases from J, leaving 5 bases between. The length of the CDR3 is 11 residues. The CDR3 is CAVSSYNEQFF. The CDR3 DNA is TGTGCCGTAAGCTCCTACAATGAGCAGTTCTTC.

The rearrangement joins TRBV25-1 to TRBJ1-1; no definite D call. The CDR3 extends over 13 amino acids. V was clipped by 5 bases and J by 0 bases, with 7 bases between them. Germline V gene data show CDR1 as MGHDK and CDR2 as SYGVNS. The CDR3 DNA follows: TGTGCCAGCAGTCAAGGGATGAACACTGAAGCTTTCTTT. It translates to CASSQGMNTEAFF.

The chain employs TRBV11-1 and TRBJ2-7, with D unresolved. The CDR3 sequence is 12 residues long. In germline, CDR1 is SGHAT, CDR2 FQDESV (reference sequence). Trimming took off 5 bases at V and 1 base at J, with 6 bases between the two ends. In DNA form, the CDR3 reads TGTGCCAGCAGCCCTAATTCCTACGAGCAGTACTTC. Protein sequence: CASSPNSYEQYF.

This chain connects TRBV7-9 to TRBJ2-6; D might be TRBD1 (7 bases). The CDR3 is made up of 19 amino acids. Per germline, CDR1 SEHNR and CDR2 FQNEAQ (reference sequence). Trimming stripped 5 bases from V and 0 bases from J, with 20 bases between. The DNA for the CDR3 is TGTGCCAGCAGCCACAGGGGAGGAGACTCTAGCTCTGGGGCCAACGTCCTGACTTTC. This sequence encodes CASSHRGGDSSSGANVLTF.

As to this clone: The junction differs from germline at one of its ends, possibly a read error. The V and J genes are TRBV7-7 and TRBJ2-1, with a possible D match to TRBD1 (5 bases). The CDR3 extends over 16 amino acids. Germline V gene lookup returns CDR1 SSHAT and CDR2 FNYEAQ (reference sequence). This chain's CDR3 is CASSLDTPTAYNEQFF. Here the CDR3 DNA reads TGTGCTAGCAGCTTAGATACTCCGACAGCCTACAATGAGCAGTTCTTC. The variable domain in full, completed from reference TRBV7-7 and TRBJ2-1, reads GAGVSQSPRYKVTKRGQDVTLRCDPISSHATLYWYQQALGQGPEFLTYFNYEAQPDKSGLPSDRFSAERPEGSISTLTIQRTEQRDSAMYRCASSLDTPTAYNEQFFGPGTRLTVL.

This clone is a singleton in its sample. The genes are TRBV28 and TRBJ1-2; D gene unclear. V was trimmed by 3 bases and J by 5 bases, leaving 10 bases between them. The CDR3 is 13 residues long. Germline V gene sequence: CDR1 MDHEN, CDR2 SYDVKM. The chain's CDR3 is CASSLDEVYGYTF. The CDR3 DNA reads TGTGCCAGCAGTTTGGACGAAGTGTATGGCTACACCTTC.

This sequence joins TRBV28 and TRBJ2-1; 10 nucleotides line up with TRBD2. Germline CDR1 is MDHEN and CDR2 is SYDVKM. With 6 bases clipped from V and 10 bases from J, the junction kept 9 bases outside the gene matches. This CDR3 has 14 residues. The CDR3 protein is CASRPDLAGVEQFF. CDR3 nucleotide sequence: TGTGCCAGCAGACCCGACCTAGCGGGAGTAGAGCAGTTCTTC.

The CDR3 is CASSPRMGGDITEAFF. The CDR3 bases are TGTGCCAGCTCACCGCGAATGGGAGGGGACATTACTGAAGCTTTCTTT. The chain recombines TRBV18 with TRBJ1-1; TRBD1 might be the D (6 bases). The CDR3 loop spans 16 amino acids. The V and J ends lost 3 bases and 5 bases respectively, with 19 bases between them. Germline CDR1 reads KGHSH; CDR2 reads LQKENI. Drawing the rest from reference TRBV18 and TRBJ1-1, the complete variable domain is NAGVMQNPRHLVRRRGQEARLRCSPMKGHSHVYWYRQLPEEGLKFMVYLQKENIIDESGMPKERFSAEFPKEGPSILRIQQVVRGDSAAYFCASSPRMGGDITEAFFGQGTRLTVV.

This clone was counted a single time. J is TRBJ1-2 and V is TRBV5-5, with 8 positions matching TRBD1. V gave up 2 bases and J gave up 6 bases; unmatched junction bases: 6. This CDR3 region has 14 residues. The germline CDR1 and CDR2 sequences are SGHKS and YYEKEE (reference sequence). The CDR3 nucleotides read TGTGCCAGCAGCTTAACCGGGACAGGAAATGGCTACACCTTC. Its protein is CASSLTGTGNGYTF.

The chain has TRBV7-9 and TRBJ2-7; D is undetermined. Deletions cut 4 bases from V and 7 bases from J, with 8 bases between. The CDR3 length is 11 residues. CDR1 and CDR2 (germline): SEHNR, FQNEAQ (reference sequence). The CDR3 nucleotides read TGTGCCAGCAGCTCCCAAGGGGAGCAGTACTTC. Translating it yields CASSSQGEQYF.

This chain joins TRBV7-2 and TRBJ1-1; 7 nucleotides match TRBD1. Germline V CDR1 and CDR2: SGHTA, FQGNSA. V dropped 4 bases and J dropped 4; count of bases not matched to a gene: 15. This CDR3 is 17 amino acids long. The CDR3 protein is CASSSPFAKQGSTEAFF. In DNA, the CDR3 is TGTGCCAGCAGCTCCCCTTTCGCGAAACAGGGGAGCACTGAAGCTTTCTTT.

The genes are TRBV19 and TRBJ2-3; 9 positions agree with TRBD2. The J segment lost 4 bases and the V segment lost 7 bases, leaving 12 bases of the junction unmatched. This CDR3 is 16 amino acids long. Looked up from germline, CDR1 is LNHDA and CDR2 is SQIVND (reference sequence). The CDR3 coding sequence is TGTGCCAGTAAGAGTAGCGGGAGCCCCGCGGCAGATACGCAGTATTTT. Translation gives CASKSSGSPAADTQYF. Combining the CDR3 with reference TRBV19 and TRBJ2-3 gives the whole variable domain DGGITQSPKYLFRKEGQNVTLSCEQNLNHDAMYWYRQDPGQGLRLIYYSQIVNDFQKGDIAEGYSVSREKKESFPLTVTSAQKNPTAFYLCASKSSGSPAADTQYFGPGTRLTVL.

The V gene is TRBV11-1, the J gene TRBJ2-1, with D perhaps matching TRBD1 (5 bases). CDR3 length equals 11 residues. Trimming took 1 base from V and 11 from J, leaving 6 bases between them. The germline V gene has CDR1 SGHAT and CDR2 FQDESV (reference sequence). CDR3 nucleotides: TGTGCCAGCAGCTTAGGGACAAAGCAGTTCTTC. Translated: CASSLGTKQFF.

The chain joins TRBV19 to TRBJ2-6, with D perhaps assigned TRBD1 or TRBD2 (5 bases each). Germline V gives CDR1 LNHDA, CDR2 SQIVND (reference sequence). The CDR3 sequence is 17 residues long. V lost 8 bases and J lost 0, with 17 bases in between. The CDR3 region has the DNA TGTGCCAGTGAGACCGGGGCAGCCAACTCTGGGGCCAACGTCCTGACTTTC. Translated, it gives CASETGAANSGANVLTF.

This clone was recorded once. The rearrangement uses TRBV2 and TRBJ2-3; maybe TRBD2 (5 bases). CDR3 size: 16 residues. V dropped 4 bases and J dropped 2 bases, with 16 bases sitting between them. The germline CDR1 and CDR2 sequences are SNHLY and FYNNEI. Here the CDR3 DNA reads TGTGCCAGCAGTGCGGGGATGACACCATCCACAGATACGCAGTATTTT. Translating it yields CASSAGMTPSTDTQYF.

The chain links TRBV11-2 to TRBJ2-2; 13 positions agree with TRBD2. Germline V gene lookup returns CDR1 SGHAT and CDR2 FQNNGV. This CDR3 contains 16 residues. Trimming removed 4 bases from V and 4 bases from J; junction bases left unmatched: 3. This chain's CDR3 is CASSSTSGGSTGELFF. As DNA, the CDR3 is TGTGCCAGCAGCTCGACTAGCGGGGGGAGCACCGGGGAGCTGTTTTTT.

This chain links TRBV11-2 with TRBJ1-6; the D gene is possibly TRBD1 (6 bases). The CDR3 length is 14 residues. V lost 2 bases and J 10 bases, leaving 12 bases between the germline ends. Germline CDR1 SGHAT, CDR2 FQNNGV. In DNA form, the CDR3 reads TGTGCCAGCAGCTTACACAGGGAAGGATCACCCCTCCACTTT. It translates to CASSLHREGSPLHF.